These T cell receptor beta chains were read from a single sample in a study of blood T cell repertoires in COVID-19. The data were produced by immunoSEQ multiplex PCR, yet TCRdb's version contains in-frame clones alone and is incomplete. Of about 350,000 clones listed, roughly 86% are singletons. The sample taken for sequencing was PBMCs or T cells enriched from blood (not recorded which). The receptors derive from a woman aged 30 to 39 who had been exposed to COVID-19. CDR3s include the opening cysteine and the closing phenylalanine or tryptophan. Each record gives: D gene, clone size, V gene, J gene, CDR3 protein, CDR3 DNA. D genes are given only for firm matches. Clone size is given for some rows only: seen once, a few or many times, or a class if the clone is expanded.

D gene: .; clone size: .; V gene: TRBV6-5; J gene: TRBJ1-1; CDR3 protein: CASEQNTEAFF; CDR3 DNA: TGTGCCAGCGAACAGAACACTGAAGCTTTCTTT
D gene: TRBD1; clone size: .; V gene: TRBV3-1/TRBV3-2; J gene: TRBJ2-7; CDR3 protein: CASSQLPGGGYEQYF; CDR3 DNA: TGTGCCAGCAGCCAACTACCAGGGGGTGGCTACGAGCAGTACTTC
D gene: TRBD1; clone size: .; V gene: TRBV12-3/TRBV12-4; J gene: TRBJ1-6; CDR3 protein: CASSRDRESPLHF; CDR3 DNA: TGTGCCAGCAGCCGGGACAGGGAGTCACCCCTCCACTTT
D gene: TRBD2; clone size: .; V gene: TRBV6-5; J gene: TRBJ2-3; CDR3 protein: CAGRMAGGPTDTQYF; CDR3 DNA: TGTGCCGGCAGGATGGCGGGAGGCCCCACAGATACGCAGTATTTT
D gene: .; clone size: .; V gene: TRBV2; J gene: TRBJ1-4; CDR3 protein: CASSDGVNEKLFF; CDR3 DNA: TGTGCCAGCAGTGACGGAGTCAATGAAAAACTGTTTTTT
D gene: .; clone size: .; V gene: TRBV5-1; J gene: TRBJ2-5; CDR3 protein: CASSLGIGRGSQETQYF; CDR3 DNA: TGCGCCAGCAGCTTAGGAATCGGGCGGGGCAGCCAAGAGACCCAGTACTTC
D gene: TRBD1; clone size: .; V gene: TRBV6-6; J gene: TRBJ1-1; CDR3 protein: CASSYTGGDTEAFF; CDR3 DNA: TGTGCCAGCAGTTACACAGGGGGCGACACTGAAGCTTTCTTT
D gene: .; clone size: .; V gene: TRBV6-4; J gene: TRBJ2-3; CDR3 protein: CASSEGREADTQYF; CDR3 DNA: TGTGCCAGCAGTGAGGGGAGAGAGGCGGATACGCAGTATTTT
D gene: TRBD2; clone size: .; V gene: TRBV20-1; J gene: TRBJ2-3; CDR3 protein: CSASLSRGRITDTQYF; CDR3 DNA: TGCAGTGCTAGTTTATCGCGCGGGAGAATTACAGATACGCAGTATTTT
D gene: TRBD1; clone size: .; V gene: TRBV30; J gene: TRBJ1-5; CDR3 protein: CAWTRGQPNQPQHF; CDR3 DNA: TGTGCCTGGACCCGGGGACAGCCAAATCAGCCCCAGCATTTT
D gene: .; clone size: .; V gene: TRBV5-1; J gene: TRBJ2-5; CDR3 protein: CASTRLGGETQYF; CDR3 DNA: TGCGCCAGCACCCGACTAGGCGGAGAGACCCAGTACTTC
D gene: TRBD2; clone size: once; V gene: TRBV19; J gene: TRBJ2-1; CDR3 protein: CASSAWTSGNNEQFF; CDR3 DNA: TGTGCCAGTAGTGCCTGGACTAGCGGCAACAATGAGCAGTTCTTC
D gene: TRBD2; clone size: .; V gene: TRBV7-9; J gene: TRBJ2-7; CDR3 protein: CASSYGLAVISYEQYF; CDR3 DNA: TGTGCCAGCAGCTACGGACTAGCGGTGATCTCCTACGAGCAGTACTTC
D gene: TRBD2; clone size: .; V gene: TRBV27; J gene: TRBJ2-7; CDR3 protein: CASFASGHPYEQYF; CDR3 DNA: TGTGCCAGCTTCGCTAGCGGACACCCCTACGAGCAGTACTTC
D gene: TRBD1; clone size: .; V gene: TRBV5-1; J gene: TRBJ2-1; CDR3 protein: CASSLTGTGGNEQFF; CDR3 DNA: TGCGCCAGCAGCCTAACCGGGACAGGGGGGAATGAGCAGTTCTTC
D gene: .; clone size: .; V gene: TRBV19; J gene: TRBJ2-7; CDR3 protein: CASSISAAAFGEQYF; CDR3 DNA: TGTGCCAGTAGTATCTCCGCTGCCGCATTCGGCGAGCAGTACTTC
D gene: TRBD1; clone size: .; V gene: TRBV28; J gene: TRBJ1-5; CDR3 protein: CASIPWGGGTGKYNQPQHF; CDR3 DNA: TGTGCCAGCATACCTTGGGGTGGGGGGACAGGGAAGTACAATCAGCCCCAGCATTTT
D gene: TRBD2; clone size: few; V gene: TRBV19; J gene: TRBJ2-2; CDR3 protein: CASSSGGMYTGELFF; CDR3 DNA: TGTGCCAGTAGTTCGGGAGGAATGTACACCGGGGAGCTGTTTTTT
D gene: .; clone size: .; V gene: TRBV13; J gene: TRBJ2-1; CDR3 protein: CASSLRGWRAEAYNEQFF; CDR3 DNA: TGTGCCAGCAGCCTCCGGGGTTGGCGGGCCGAAGCCTACAATGAGCAGTTCTTC
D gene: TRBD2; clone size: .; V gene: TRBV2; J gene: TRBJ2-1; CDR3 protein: CASKGSGMSNEQFF; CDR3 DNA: TGTGCCAGCAAGGGTAGCGGGATGAGCAATGAGCAGTTCTTC
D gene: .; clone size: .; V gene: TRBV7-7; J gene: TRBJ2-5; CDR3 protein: CASSRRELQEETQYF; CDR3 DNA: TGTGCCAGCAGCCGCCGAGAACTCCAAGAAGAGACCCAGTACTTC
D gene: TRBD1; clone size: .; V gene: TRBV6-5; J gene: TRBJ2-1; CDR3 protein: CASSRDRGPYNEQFF; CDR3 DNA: TGTGCCAGCAGTAGGGACAGGGGACCCTACAATGAGCAGTTCTTC
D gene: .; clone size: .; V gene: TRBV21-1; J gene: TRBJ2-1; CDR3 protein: CASSKGDNEQFF; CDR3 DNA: TGTGCCAGCAGCAAGGGAGACAATGAGCAGTTCTTC
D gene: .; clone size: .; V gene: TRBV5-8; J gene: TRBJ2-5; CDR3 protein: CASSLSGQETQYF; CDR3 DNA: TGTGCCAGCAGCCTGAGCGGACAAGAGACCCAGTACTTC
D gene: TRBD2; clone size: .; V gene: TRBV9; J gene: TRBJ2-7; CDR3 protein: CASSAKGLAGEQYF; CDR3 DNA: TGTGCCAGCAGCGCGAAGGGACTAGCGGGTGAGCAGTACTTC
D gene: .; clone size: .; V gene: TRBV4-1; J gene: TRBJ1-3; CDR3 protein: CASSPADKGGNTIYF; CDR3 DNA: TGCGCCAGCAGCCCCGCCGACAAGGGGGGAAACACCATATATTTT
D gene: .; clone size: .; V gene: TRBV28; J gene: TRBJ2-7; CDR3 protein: CASSFNLQVSSYEQYF; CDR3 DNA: TGTGCCAGCAGTTTTAACCTACAGGTCTCCTCCTACGAGCAGTACTTC
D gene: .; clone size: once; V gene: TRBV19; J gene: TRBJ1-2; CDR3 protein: CASTLDMGADYGYTF; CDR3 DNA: TGTGCCAGTACCCTAGACATGGGGGCGGACTATGGCTACACCTTC
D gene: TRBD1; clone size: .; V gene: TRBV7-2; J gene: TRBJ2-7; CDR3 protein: CASSPGQGGSYEQYF; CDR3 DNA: TGTGCCAGCAGCCCGGGACAGGGAGGTAGCTACGAGCAGTACTTC